The 7 T cell receptor beta chains reported below all come from one sample, sequenced in a study of neurological immune-mediated disorders. Each CDR3 protein is one row after TCRdb ran MiXCR on the 5' RACE reads. The sample has 72,000 or so distinct CDR3 sequences, approximately 17% seen once; the top ten hold roughly 14%. The sequenced material came from PBMCs. The receptors were gathered from a woman in her thirties or forties in good health.

This clonotype was detected many times. The genes are TRBV7-2 and TRBJ2-1, with unresolved D. The CDR3 is 13 residues long. The V end lost 8 bases, the J end lost 4 bases, and 12 bases lay between the germline ends. Germline V lookup: CDR1 SGHTA, CDR2 FQGNSA. CDR3 sequence: CASGPSRYNEQFF. The CDR3 DNA reads TGTGCCAGCGGGCCCTCCCGATACAATGAGCAGTTCTTC.

This clonotype was detected once. The rearrangement joins TRBV20-1 to TRBJ1-3, with D unclear. The CDR3 is made up of 14 amino acids. V lost 0 bases and J 4 bases, leaving 10 bases between the germline ends. Germline loops: CDR1 DFQATT, CDR2 SNEGSKA (reference sequence). CDR3 DNA: TGCAGTGCTAGAGATTACCGAGTCGGAAACACCATATATTTT. Encoded protein: CSARDYRVGNTIYF.

This clonotype was seen ten or more times. The chain links TRBV6-6 to TRBJ1-1; D is uncertain. CDR3 length: 12 amino acids. CDR1 is MNHNY, CDR2 SVGAGI, per germline (reference sequence). The V end lost 7 bases, the J end lost 8 bases, and 14 bases lay between the germline ends. Here the CDR3 DNA reads TGTGCCAGCACCTCGGGAGGCAGGGAAGCTTTCTTT. Translation gives CASTSGGREAFF.

Many counts were recorded for this clonotype. The V call is TRBV19, the J call TRBJ1-2, with TRBD1 identical over 7 bases. This CDR3 is built from 15 residues. The germline V gene has CDR1 LNHDA and CDR2 SQIVND (reference sequence). J was trimmed by 7 bases and V by 7 bases; bases with no gene match: 15. In DNA form, the CDR3 reads TGTGCCAGTACTAGTAGGGGGCAAGAGGACCGTGGCTACACCTTC. Amino acid sequence: CASTSRGQEDRGYTF. Full variable domain (rest looked up from reference TRBV19 and TRBJ1-2): DGGITQSPKYLFRKEGQNVTLSCEQNLNHDAMYWYRQDPGQGLRLIYYSQIVNDFQKGDIAEGYSVSREKKESFPLTVTSAQKNPTAFYLCASTSRGQEDRGYTFGSGTRLTVV.

This clonotype was counted at least ten times. The genes are TRBV20-1 and TRBJ2-6; tentatively, D is TRBD2 (7 bases). In germline, CDR1 is DFQATT, CDR2 SNEGSKA (reference sequence). There are 16 residues in the CDR3. The ends were cut back, 2 bases at V and 0 bases at J, with 11 bases in the middle. CDR3 bases: TGCAGTGCTAGAAGGGGGGGGAGCTCTGGGGCCAACGTCCTGACTTTC. Translating gives CSARRGGSSGANVLTF.

This clonotype was found many times. DNA of the CDR3: TGTGCCAGCAGCCAAGATCCGGGCCACATTCAGTACTTC. It specifies CASSQDPGHIQYF. The chain recombines TRBV3-1 with TRBJ2-4; D ambiguous. The ends were cut back, 0 bases at V and 8 bases at J, with 8 bases in the middle. The CDR3 loop spans 13 amino acids. Germline CDR1 is LGHDT and CDR2 is YNNKEL (reference sequence).

This clonotype was detected many times. V gene TRBV7-2 combines with J gene TRBJ2-7; D possibly uses TRBD1 or TRBD2 (5 bases each). This CDR3 comprises 14 residues. The germline CDR1 and CDR2 sequences are SGHTA and FQGNSA. V was trimmed by 1 base and J by 6 bases, leaving 13 bases between them. Here the CDR3 reads CASSLVGDRREQYF. DNA of the CDR3: TGTGCCAGCAGCTTAGTTGGGGACCGACGCGAGCAGTACTTC. The full variable domain, rest sourced from reference TRBV7-2 and TRBJ2-7, is GAGVSQSPSNKVTEKGKDVELRCDPISGHTALYWYRQSLGQGLEFLIYFQGNSAPDKSGLPSDRFSAERTGGSVSTLTIQRTQQEDSAVYLCASSLVGDRREQYFGPGTRLTVT.